The clone carrying this T cell receptor (beta chain) was observed a few times. This entry is derived from a study of T cell responses to AZD1222 COVID-19 vaccine. V was pared by 2 bases and J by 5 bases, with 18 bases between. This CDR3 contains 16 residues. CDR1 and CDR2 from the germline V gene are MDHEN and SYDVKM. Clones were read by immunoSEQ multiplex PCR, and TCRdb kept only the in-frame ones, dropping some. The profile covers approximately 82,000 clones, with 90% appearing a single time and over 4.5% taken by the ten largest. This specimen was peripheral blood, taken on day 0 of AZD1222 vaccination. The chain uses TRBV28 and TRBJ1-1; D may be TRBD1 (5 bases). This TCR came from an adult in good health. The CDR3 nucleotides read TGTGCCAGCAGTTTAAGTAGAGGGGTCGGAGAAACTGAAGCTTTCTTT. Translation: CASSLSRGVGETEAFF.